Listed here are 21 T cell receptor beta chains from one sample, sequenced in a study of PD-1 blockade in mismatch repair-deficient tumors. These TCRs' antigens remain unknown. Documented time point: roughly ten-day in vitro stimulation with candidate neoantigen peptide 4. Libraries were prepared by immunoSEQ multiplex PCR; TCRdb keeps only in-frame clonotypes and omits some of them. The data show more than 11,000 clones, with 84% seen just once and 20% to 25% held by the top ten. Sequenced material: cells cultured in vitro, taken from a patient treated with pembrolizumab. All receptors derive from an adult with mismatch repair-deficient cancer.

This rearrangement joins TRBV28 to TRBJ1-3; possibly TRBD1 for D (6 bases). There are 16 residues in the CDR3. Per germline, CDR1 MDHEN and CDR2 SYDVKM. With 5 bases removed from V and 0 bases from J, the gap between germline ends came to 14 bases. CDR3 sequence: CASSTAGATSGNTIYF. DNA for the CDR3: TGTGCCAGCAGTACGGCAGGGGCGACCTCTGGAAACACCATATATTTT.

J is TRBJ2-7 and V is TRBV28; D remains ambiguous. Looked up from germline, CDR1 is MDHEN and CDR2 is SYDVKM. Deletions cut 5 bases from V and 0 bases from J, with 5 bases between. CDR3 length: 12 residues. The CDR3 sequence is CASSSISYEQYF. The CDR3 DNA sequence: TGTGCCAGCAGTAGCATCTCCTACGAGCAGTACTTC.

The V and J genes are TRBV28 and TRBJ2-7; 11 nucleotides match TRBD2. The CDR3 runs 15 residues. Germline V gene sequence: CDR1 MDHEN, CDR2 SYDVKM. J was trimmed by 1 base and V by 5 bases; bases with no gene match: 4. The CDR3 region is CASSPLAGGSYEQYF. Written as DNA, the CDR3 is TGTGCCAGCAGTCCGCTAGCGGGAGGTTCCTACGAGCAGTACTTC.

The CDR3 here is CASSALTSASYEQYF. The CDR3 region has the DNA TGTGCCAGCAGTGCCCTGACTAGCGCCTCCTACGAGCAGTACTTC. The genes are TRBV6-1 and TRBJ2-7, with 8 bases aligning to TRBD2. The germline CDR1 and CDR2 sequences are MNHNS and SASEGT. J gave up 0 bases and V 4 bases, and 5 bases lay outside the gene matches. This CDR3 has 15 amino acids.

This clone occurred once. The chain employs TRBV4-1 and TRBJ2-1; no clear D. Trimming removed 3 bases from V and 6 bases from J, with 9 bases in between. The germline V gene has CDR1 MGHRA and CDR2 YSYEKL. The CDR3 is made up of 13 amino acids. The CDR3 DNA follows: TGCGCCAGCAGCCATCGCTGGGTCAATGAGCAGTTCTTC. Protein product: CASSHRWVNEQFF.

The J gene is TRBJ2-1, the V gene TRBV30; D possibly corresponds to TRBD2 (5 bases). V lost 0 bases and J 4 bases, leaving 7 bases between the germline ends. Germline lookup yields CDR1 GTSNPN and CDR2 SVGIG (reference sequence). CDR3 size: 13 residues. The CDR3 DNA reads as TGTGCCTGGAGTGTAGGACTGTACAATGAGCAGTTCTTC. This codes for CAWSVGLYNEQFF.

The gene calls are TRBV6-6 and TRBJ2-7; D not certain. This CDR3 is built from 12 residues. Germline lookup yields CDR1 MNHNY and CDR2 SVGAGI (reference sequence). V lost 0 bases to trimming and J lost 7 bases, with 7 bases between them. The CDR3 sequence: CASSYSLEEQYF. Written as DNA, the CDR3 is TGTGCCAGCAGTTACTCGCTTGAGGAGCAGTACTTC.

The genes are TRBV7-3 and TRBJ1-1; possibly TRBD1 for D (6 bases). With 4 bases removed from V and 6 bases from J, the gap between germline ends came to 12 bases. The CDR3 consists of 13 residues. CDR1 and CDR2 (germline): SGHTA, FQGTGA. The CDR3 DNA reads as TGTGCCAGCAGCTATGGACAGAGGGCTGAAGCTTTCTTT. Translation gives CASSYGQRAEAFF.

The gene calls are TRBV11-2 and TRBJ2-7; the match to TRBD2 covers 10 bases. The CDR3 is 15 residues long. Trimming at V came to 4 bases and at J to 1 base, leaving 4 bases not matched to a gene. CDR1 SGHAT and CDR2 FQNNGV come from the germline V gene. CDR3 in amino acids: CASSSRLAGSYEQYF. The CDR3 coding sequence is TGTGCCAGCAGCTCCCGACTAGCGGGTTCCTACGAGCAGTACTTC. Together with reference TRBV11-2 and TRBJ2-7, the CDR3 gives the full variable domain: EAGVAQSPRYKIIEKRQSVAFWCNPISGHATLYWYQQILGQGPKLLIQFQNNGVVDDSQLPKDRFSAERLKGVDSTLKIQPAKLEDSAVYLCASSSRLAGSYEQYFGPGTRLTVT.

The genes are TRBV5-4 and TRBJ2-3; possible D gene TRBD1, 6 bases. V lost 0 bases to trimming and J lost 11 bases, with 10 bases between them. Looked up from germline, CDR1 is SGHNT and CDR2 is YYREEE (reference sequence). CDR3 length: 12 residues. The CDR3 is CASSLDVRGQYF. The CDR3 DNA sequence: TGTGCCAGCAGCTTGGATGTCAGGGGGCAGTATTTT.

A few counts support this clone. CDR3 DNA: TGTGCCAGCTCACCAGAAGGGACAGGTAATAGCAATCAGCCCCAGCATTTT. Translated: CASSPEGTGNSNQPQHF. The V gene is TRBV18, the J gene TRBJ1-5; 8 bases agree with TRBD1. CDR1 KGHSH and CDR2 LQKENI come from the germline V gene. V trimming: 2 bases; J trimming: 0 bases; junction bases outside the gene matches: 6. This CDR3 has 17 amino acids.

CDR3 sequence reads: CASSLEGGETQYF. For the CDR3, the DNA is TGTGCCAGCAGCTTAGAAGGGGGGGAGACCCAGTACTTC. V and J are TRBV7-7 and TRBJ2-5; D assignment may be TRBD1 or TRBD2 (6 bases each). The V gene lost 1 base and the J gene lost 5 bases, with 8 bases spanning the gap. There are 13 residues in the CDR3. In germline, CDR1 is SSHAT, CDR2 FNYEAQ (reference sequence).

This chain links TRBV29-1 with TRBJ1-1; 7 bases are a match to TRBD1. V trimming: 7 bases; J trimming: 0 bases; junction bases outside the gene matches: 5. The CDR3 runs 13 residues. The germline CDR1 and CDR2 sequences are SQVTM and ANQGSEA. The CDR3 here is CSAMGQMNTEAFF. In DNA, the CDR3 is TGCAGCGCTATGGGACAGATGAACACTGAAGCTTTCTTT.

V gene TRBV7-3 combines with J gene TRBJ2-1, with TRBD2 matching 15 bases. CDR1 and CDR2 (germline): SGHTA, FQGTGA. The CDR3 runs to 17 residues. Unmatched junction bases numbered 7, after V lost 3 bases and J lost 7 bases. CDR3: CASSFLGGTSGRNEQFF. DNA of the CDR3: TGTGCCAGCAGCTTCTTGGGTGGGACTAGCGGGAGGAATGAGCAGTTCTTC.

The chain joins TRBV30 to TRBJ1-1, with D maybe TRBD1 (5 bases). The CDR3 covers 11 residues. Germline V CDR1 and CDR2: GTSNPN, SVGIG (reference sequence). Trimming removed 0 bases at V and 7 bases at J, with 6 bases between. In nucleotides, the CDR3 is TGTGCCTGGAGTGTAGGGGTTGAAGCTTTCTTT. Protein: CAWSVGVEAFF.

This chain joins TRBV7-8 and TRBJ1-5, with 7 bases lining up with TRBD1. This CDR3 spans 17 amino acids. V dropped 5 bases and J dropped 4; count of bases not matched to a gene: 14. The germline CDR1 and CDR2 sequences are SGHVS and FQNEAQ. CDR3 amino acids: CASSPQGTGQRNQPQHF. The CDR3 DNA follows: TGTGCCAGCAGCCCACAGGGGACGGGACAGAGGAATCAGCCCCAGCATTTT.

This clone appeared a single time. The chain carries TRBV10-2 and TRBJ2-1; possibly TRBD1 for D (6 bases). The length of the CDR3 is 15 residues. V lost 9 bases to trimming and J lost 4 bases, with 19 bases between them. Germline CDR1 reads WSHSY; CDR2 reads SAAADI. In DNA, the CDR3 is TGCGCCAGTCTACAGGGAAACAGGGAGTACAATGAGCAGTTCTTC. This translates into CASLQGNREYNEQFF.

The rearrangement uses TRBV18 and TRBJ1-1; TRBD1 agrees at 10 bases. Germline V gives CDR1 KGHSH, CDR2 LQKENI. Germline trimming cut 2 bases from V and 4 bases from J; bases unmatched to any gene: 7. This CDR3 has 16 residues. In DNA form, the CDR3 reads TGTGCCAGCTCACCAAGACAGGGGGCGGGCGTCACTGAAGCTTTCTTT. It specifies CASSPRQGAGVTEAFF.

The rearrangement uses TRBV27 and TRBJ2-5; 9 positions match TRBD1. V gave up 6 bases and J gave up 4 bases; unmatched junction bases: 9. CDR3 size: 15 residues. Germline loops: CDR1 MNHEY, CDR2 SMNVEV (reference sequence). The CDR3: CASSSRDRVAETQYF. In DNA, the CDR3 is TGTGCCAGCAGCTCCCGGGACAGGGTTGCAGAGACCCAGTACTTC.

The V gene is TRBV9, the J gene TRBJ2-7, with TRBD1 matching over 8 bases. This CDR3 is built from 14 residues. Germline-derived CDR1 and CDR2 are SGDLS and YYNGEE. V shed 3 bases, J shed 5 bases, and the junction held 7 bases outside the gene matches. The CDR3 DNA sequence: TGTGCCAGCAGCGGGGGGACAGGCCAAAACGAGCAGTACTTC. This encodes CASSGGTGQNEQYF.

The chain links TRBV25-1 to TRBJ1-1; D ambiguous. The CDR3 is 13 amino acids. Trimming stripped 7 bases from V and 1 base from J, with 10 bases between. The germline V gene encodes CDR1 MGHDK and CDR2 SYGVNS. CDR3 nucleotide sequence: TGTGCCAGCACCCGACTTGGGAACACTGAAGCTTTCTTT. Its translation is CASTRLGNTEAFF.